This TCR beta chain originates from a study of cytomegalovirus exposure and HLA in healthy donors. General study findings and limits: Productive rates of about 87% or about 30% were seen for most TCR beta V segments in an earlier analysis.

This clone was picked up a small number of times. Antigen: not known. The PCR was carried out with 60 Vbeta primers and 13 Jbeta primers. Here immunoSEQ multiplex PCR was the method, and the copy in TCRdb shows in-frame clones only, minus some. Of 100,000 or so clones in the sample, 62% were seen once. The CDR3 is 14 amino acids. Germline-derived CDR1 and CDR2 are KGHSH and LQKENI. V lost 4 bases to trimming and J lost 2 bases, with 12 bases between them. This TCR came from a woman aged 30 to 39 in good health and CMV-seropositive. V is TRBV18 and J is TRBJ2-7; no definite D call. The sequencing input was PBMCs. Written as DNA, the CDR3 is TGTGCCAGCTCACTTTCTGCCACAACCTACGAGCAGTACTTC. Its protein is CASSLSATTYEQYF.